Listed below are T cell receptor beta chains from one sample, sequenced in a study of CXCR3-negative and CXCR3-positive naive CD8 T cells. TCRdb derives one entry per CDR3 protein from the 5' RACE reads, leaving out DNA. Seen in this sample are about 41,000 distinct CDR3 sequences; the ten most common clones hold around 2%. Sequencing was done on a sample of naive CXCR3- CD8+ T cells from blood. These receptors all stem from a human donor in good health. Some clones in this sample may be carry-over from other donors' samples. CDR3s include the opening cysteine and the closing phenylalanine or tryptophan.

CDR3: CASSRTGSIQYF; V: TRBV14; J: TRBJ2-4
CDR3: CSVGWGFEQFF; V: TRBV29-1; J: TRBJ2-1
CDR3: CAATAGTGGRTDTQYF; V: TRBV6-5; J: TRBJ2-3
CDR3: CASSLGVYGNTEAFF; V: TRBV5-1; J: TRBJ1-1
CDR3: CSVQEGPQPQHF; V: TRBV29-1; J: TRBJ1-5
CDR3: CASSQEARGEQYF; V: TRBV3-1; J: TRBJ2-7
CDR3: CASSPDRELVNTEAFF; V: TRBV28; J: TRBJ1-1
CDR3: CASSQGRGGTEAFF; V: TRBV4-3; J: TRBJ1-1
CDR3: CSAREPRNSGRSGYEQYF; V: TRBV20-1; J: TRBJ2-7
CDR3: CASSRTSGDWVAKNIQYF; V: TRBV11-2; J: TRBJ2-4
CDR3: CASSVGRYSYEQYF; V: TRBV10-2; J: TRBJ2-7
CDR3: CSVGGRGQLTDTQYF; V: TRBV29-1; J: TRBJ2-3
CDR3: CSVEDKGFPAGNEQFF; V: TRBV29-1; J: TRBJ2-1
CDR3: CSVILALSYEQYF; V: TRBV29-1; J: TRBJ2-7
CDR3: CASSGGHEQYF; V: TRBV28; J: TRBJ2-7
CDR3: CAISRDGSSYNEQFF; V: TRBV10-3; J: TRBJ2-1
CDR3: CASSRSGGAQETQYF; V: TRBV7-9; J: TRBJ2-5
CDR3: CASSPSSAVVGAFF; V: TRBV9; J: TRBJ1-1
CDR3: CASSYRGRDSPLHF; V: TRBV7-8; J: TRBJ1-6
CDR3: CASSQDGGVLYNQPQHF; V: TRBV4-2; J: TRBJ1-5
CDR3: CSVEVEEFTEAFF; V: TRBV29-1; J: TRBJ1-1
CDR3: CSVERGNEQFF; V: TRBV29-1; J: TRBJ2-1
CDR3: CASSYLEGGFYNEQFF; V: TRBV6-5; J: TRBJ2-1
CDR3: CASSEALLYYNEQFF; V: TRBV2; J: TRBJ2-1
CDR3: CASSLDRATGELFF; V: TRBV11-2; J: TRBJ2-2
CDR3: CASSYPTPLADQETQYF; V: TRBV6-5; J: TRBJ2-5
CDR3: CSVYAGGTEAFF; V: TRBV29-1; J: TRBJ1-1
CDR3: CASSHTGGGETQYF; V: TRBV7-9; J: TRBJ2-5
CDR3: CASRGLVSSYNEQFF; V: TRBV6-2/TRBV6-3; J: TRBJ2-1
CDR3: CASSPHRTDNEQFF; V: TRBV11-2; J: TRBJ2-1
CDR3: CSASLGLATNTGELFF; V: TRBV20-1; J: TRBJ2-2
CDR3: CASSLELQSSGNTIYF; V: TRBV28; J: TRBJ1-3
CDR3: CSGKGQTTGELFF; V: TRBV29-1; J: TRBJ2-2
CDR3: CSVEESANYGYTF; V: TRBV29-1; J: TRBJ1-2
CDR3: CASSQLAGDTGELFF; V: TRBV4-2; J: TRBJ2-2
CDR3: CASTLTSGGADEQFF; V: TRBV6-2/TRBV6-3; J: TRBJ2-1
CDR3: CASSPGYEQFF; V: TRBV18; J: TRBJ2-1
CDR3: CASSKEKDRGRDNEKLFF; V: TRBV21-1; J: TRBJ1-4
CDR3: CASSSGQGVIYEQYF; V: TRBV7-6; J: TRBJ2-7
CDR3: CASSDGTGSGTDTQYF; V: TRBV6-4; J: TRBJ2-3